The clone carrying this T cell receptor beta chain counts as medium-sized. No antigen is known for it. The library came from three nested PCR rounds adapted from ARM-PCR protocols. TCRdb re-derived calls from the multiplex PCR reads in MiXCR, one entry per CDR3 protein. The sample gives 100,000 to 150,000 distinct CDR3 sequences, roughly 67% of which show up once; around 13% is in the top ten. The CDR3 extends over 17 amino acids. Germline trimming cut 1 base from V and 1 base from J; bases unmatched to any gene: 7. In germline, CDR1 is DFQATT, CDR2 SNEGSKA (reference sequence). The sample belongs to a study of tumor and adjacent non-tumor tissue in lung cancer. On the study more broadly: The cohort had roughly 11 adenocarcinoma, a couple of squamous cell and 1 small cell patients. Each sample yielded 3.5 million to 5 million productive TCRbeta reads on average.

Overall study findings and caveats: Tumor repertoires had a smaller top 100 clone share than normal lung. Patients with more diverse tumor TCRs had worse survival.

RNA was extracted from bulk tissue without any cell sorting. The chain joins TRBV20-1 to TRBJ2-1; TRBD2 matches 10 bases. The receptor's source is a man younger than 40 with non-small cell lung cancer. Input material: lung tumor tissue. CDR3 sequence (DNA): TGCAGTGCTAGAGCCCTGTTAGCGGGGGGATCCTACAATGAGCAGTTCTTC. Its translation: CSARALLAGGSYNEQFF.